Shown below are 21 T cell receptor beta chains from a single sample sequenced in a study of T-cell memory formation after mild COVID-19 (dated by TCRdb to the early 2020s). The library relied on 5' RACE. The sample was run on an Illumina NovaSeq 6000. TCRdb trimmed public reads at Q25 via fastp, called clones via MiXCR and kept in-frame beta chains. One record per CDR3 amino acid sequence lists the most common genes and DNA. The sample records roughly 500,000 distinct CDR3 sequences, roughly 21% of which are singletons. The top ten hold around an eighth of the sample. Sequencing used PBMCs or a T cell subset sorted from them (not recorded which). The receptors stem from an adult woman who had mild COVID-19 (a few samples of this study predate the infection). The sample titles of this study are shuffled in the database, so cell type and time point are left out; the donor was told from shared clones.

Worth noting for this clonotype: The junction differs from germline at one of its ends, possibly a read error. The chain links TRBV12-3 or TRBV12-4 to TRBJ1-2; D uncertain. The CDR3 totals 14 residues. The CDR3 DNA reads TGTGACAGCAGTCCGGATTCGAAGAACTATGGCTACACCTTC. Protein product: CDSSPDSKNYGYTF.

The genes are TRBV3-1 and TRBJ2-5; 8 bases are a match to TRBD1. Germline CDR1 reads LGHDT; CDR2 reads YNNKEL (reference sequence). The CDR3 runs to 16 residues. J gave up 1 base and V 8 bases, and 12 bases lay outside the gene matches. Here the CDR3 reads CASRHGQGNIQETQYF. CDR3 in DNA: TGTGCCAGCCGACATGGACAGGGAAATATCCAAGAGACCCAGTACTTC.

This clonotype showed up just a few times. The V call is TRBV10-3, the J call TRBJ1-5, with D possibly matching TRBD1 (5 bases). Germline V lookup: CDR1 ENHRY, CDR2 SYGVKD. V was clipped by 5 bases and J by 7 bases, with 9 bases between them. The CDR3 covers 12 residues. The CDR3 DNA reads TGTGCCATCAGTAACGGACAACAGCCCCAGCATTTT. Its translation: CAISNGQQPQHF.

The CDR3 sequence: CASSLGQTSYGYTF. The DNA of the CDR3 is TGTGCCAGCAGCTTGGGACAGACGTCCTATGGCTACACCTTC. V and J are TRBV12-3 or TRBV12-4 and TRBJ1-2; 7 bases are shared with TRBD1. V lost 6 bases and J lost 4; bases outside the gene matches: 8. The CDR3 consists of 14 residues.

V and J are TRBV6-1 and TRBJ1-1; D is undetermined. The ends were cut back, 3 bases at V and 1 base at J, with 9 bases in the middle. The length of the CDR3 is 14 residues. The germline CDR1 and CDR2 sequences are MNHNS and SASEGT. Here the CDR3 reads CASSEVGANTEAFF. Written as DNA, the CDR3 is TGTGCCAGCAGTGAGGTGGGTGCGAACACTGAAGCTTTCTTT.

The chain carries TRBV12-3 or TRBV12-4 and TRBJ1-1; 7 bases map to TRBD1. Losses at the gene ends were 5 bases for V and 5 bases for J; bases not matched to a gene: 11. The length of the CDR3 is 15 residues. The DNA for the CDR3 is TGTGCCAGCAGTCCTCAGGGGGGCTCGAGAACTGAAGCTTTCTTT. This translates into CASSPQGGSRTEAFF.

The table lists this clonotype with a few counts. V usage is TRBV9 and J usage is TRBJ1-6, with D unclear. Trimming stripped 0 bases from V and 7 bases from J, with 14 bases between. The CDR3 covers 16 residues. Germline V gene sequence: CDR1 SGDLS, CDR2 YYNGEE. In DNA form, the CDR3 reads TGTGCCAGCAGCGTAGACCCCCTCCGTCCCAATTCACCCCTCCACTTT. It encodes CASSVDPLRPNSPLHF. The full variable domain, with the rest looked up from reference TRBV9 and TRBJ1-6, is DSGVTQTPKHLITATGQRVTLRCSPRSGDLSVYWYQQSLDQGLQFLIQYYNGEERAKGNILERFSAQQFPDLHSELNLSSLELGDSALYFCASSVDPLRPNSPLHFGNGTRLTVT.

This clonotype was detected only a few times. The chain combines TRBV18 with TRBJ1-2; no clear D gene. Looked up from germline, CDR1 is KGHSH and CDR2 is LQKENI. CDR3 length: 13 residues. V gave up 3 bases and J gave up 9 bases, with 14 bases separating them. CDR3 sequence (DNA): TGTGCCAGCTCACCGAGCCCTGGTTGGCGCTACACCTTC. Translated: CASSPSPGWRYTF.

This clonotype showed up just a few times. This chain's CDR3 is CASSLVRDRGRTDTQYF. The CDR3 DNA follows: TGTGCCAGCAGCTTAGTACGCGACAGGGGGCGGACAGATACGCAGTATTTT. The chain employs TRBV7-6 and TRBJ2-3, with 10 bases aligning to TRBD1. The germline V gene has CDR1 SGHVS and CDR2 FNYEAQ. This CDR3 comprises 17 residues. V was pared by 1 base and J by 3 bases, with 7 bases of the junction left unmatched.

V and J are TRBV7-9 and TRBJ2-1; TRBD2 matches at 14 bases. The CDR3 runs 20 residues. V was pared by 4 bases and J by 1 base, with 12 bases of the junction left unmatched. Germline CDR1 and CDR2: SEHNR and FQNEAQ (reference sequence). As DNA, the CDR3 is TGTGCCAGCAGCTCTTTAGGGACTAGCGGGAGTATGGGGTCCTACAATGAGCAGTTCTTC. As protein: CASSSLGTSGSMGSYNEQFF. Complete variable domain (other parts from reference TRBV7-9 and TRBJ2-1): DTGVSQNPRHKITKRGQNVTFRCDPISEHNRLYWYRQTLGQGPEFLTYFQNEAQLEKSRLLSDRFSAERPKGSFSTLEIQRTEQGDSAMYLCASSSLGTSGSMGSYNEQFFGPGTRLTVL.

V and J are TRBV2 and TRBJ2-3; 9 bases map to TRBD2. Germline assignment: CDR1 SNHLY and CDR2 FYNNEI. The CDR3 runs to 14 residues. J gave up 8 bases and V 4 bases, and 7 bases lay outside the gene matches. CDR3 in DNA: TGTGCCAGCAGTGGCGGGAGGGCCTTAGGTACGCAGTATTTT. It is translated as CASSGGRALGTQYF.

In its sample, this clonotype was seen a few times. The chain recombines TRBV11-3 with TRBJ1-1; tentative D call: TRBD1 (5 bases). The CDR3 runs to 14 residues. The germline gives CDR1 SGHNT, CDR2 YENEEA. V gave up 3 bases and J gave up 0 bases, with 8 bases separating them. The CDR3 DNA is TGTGCCAGCAGCTTCAGGGATGTGAACACTGAAGCTTTCTTT. Residues: CASSFRDVNTEAFF.

The CDR3 is CASSVASGYNEQFF. The CDR3 region has the DNA TGTGCCAGCAGCGTAGCTAGCGGCTACAATGAGCAGTTCTTC. The V gene is TRBV9, the J gene TRBJ2-1; TRBD2 aligns across 7 bases. From germline, CDR1 is SGDLS and CDR2 YYNGEE. CDR3 length equals 14 residues. With 0 bases clipped from V and 3 bases from J, the junction kept 0 bases outside the gene matches.

This clonotype was seen a few times. The chain combines TRBV5-5 with TRBJ2-1; D possibly corresponds to TRBD1 (5 bases). CDR3 size: 17 residues. V was pared by 0 bases and J by 4 bases, with 17 bases between. Per the germline V gene, CDR1 is SGHKS and CDR2 is YYEKEE (reference sequence). The CDR3 DNA is TGTGCCAGCAGCTTGGCGCCCCAGGGCCTGGGGTACAATGAGCAGTTCTTC. Translated, it gives CASSLAPQGLGYNEQFF.

For the CDR3, the DNA is TGTGCCAGCAGCTATACCGGCGGGGGCACTGAAGCTTTCTTT. Protein: CASSYTGGGTEAFF. The rearrangement links TRBV7-9 to TRBJ1-1, with D possibly matching TRBD1 (5 bases). The CDR3 length is 14 residues. CDR1 and CDR2 from the germline V gene are SEHNR and FQNEAQ (reference sequence). Trimming cost V 4 bases and J 4 bases, with 13 bases left between them.

V and J are TRBV5-5 and TRBJ2-1; 10 nucleotides align to TRBD1. CDR3 length: 14 residues. V lost 7 bases, J lost 9 bases, and 10 bases stayed unmatched. The germline V gene encodes CDR1 SGHKS and CDR2 YYEKEE (reference sequence). CDR3 sequence (DNA): TGTGCCAGCGTGGTCGACAGGGGGCGAGGTGAGCAGTTCTTC. Protein: CASVVDRGRGEQFF. Full variable domain (rest looked up from reference TRBV5-5 and TRBJ2-1): DAGVTQSPTHLIKTRGQQVTLRCSPISGHKSVSWYQQVLGQGPQFIFQYYEKEERGRGNFPDRFSARQFPNYSSELNVNALLLGDSALYLCASVVDRGRGEQFFGPGTRLTVL.

This clonotype was seen a few times. The genes are TRBV7-9 and TRBJ2-5; 11 positions match TRBD2. The CDR3 runs to 16 residues. V trimming: 5 bases; J trimming: 5 bases; junction bases outside the gene matches: 10. CDR1 is SEHNR, CDR2 FQNEAQ, per germline (reference sequence). CDR3 protein: CASSAGLAGLKETQYF. The CDR3, as DNA: TGTGCCAGCAGCGCCGGACTAGCGGGCTTGAAGGAGACCCAGTACTTC.

This clonotype was counted a single time. V is TRBV18 and J is TRBJ2-7; TRBD1 matches 9 bases. Trimming cost V 3 bases and J 6 bases; bases outside gene matches: 3. This CDR3 comprises 13 residues. Per germline, CDR1 KGHSH and CDR2 LQKENI. CDR3 residues: CASSPSTGGEQYF. The DNA for the CDR3 is TGTGCCAGCTCACCTTCGACAGGGGGCGAGCAGTACTTC.

This clonotype has a handful of counts. The CDR3 spells CASSFAGTGGEQYF. CDR3 nucleotides: TGTGCCAGCAGCTTCGCCGGGACAGGGGGCGAGCAGTACTTC. The chain recombines TRBV7-9 with TRBJ2-7, with 11 bases aligning to TRBD1. V dropped 3 bases and J dropped 6; count of bases not matched to a gene: 4. CDR1 is SEHNR, CDR2 FQNEAQ, per germline (reference sequence). The CDR3 loop spans 14 amino acids.

The V gene is TRBV7-9, the J gene TRBJ2-1; 8 bases fit TRBD2. This CDR3 comprises 13 residues. Trimming cost V 5 bases and J 11 bases; bases outside gene matches: 8. CDR1 and CDR2 from the germline V gene are SEHNR and FQNEAQ (reference sequence). The CDR3 DNA reads as TGTGCCAGCAGCCGGCCGACTAGCGTCAAGCAGTTCTTC. Translated: CASSRPTSVKQFF. Drawing the rest from reference TRBV7-9 and TRBJ2-1, the complete variable domain is DTGVSQNPRHKITKRGQNVTFRCDPISEHNRLYWYRQTLGQGPEFLTYFQNEAQLEKSRLLSDRFSAERPKGSFSTLEIQRTEQGDSAMYLCASSRPTSVKQFFGPGTRLTVL.

V is TRBV4-1 and J is TRBJ2-3; D gene unclear. The CDR3 length is 16 residues. V lost 3 bases and J lost 3, with 16 bases in between. Germline V gene data show CDR1 as MGHRA and CDR2 as YSYEKL. The CDR3 here is CASSHIRATVTDTQYF. The DNA of the CDR3 is TGCGCCAGCAGCCACATACGGGCTACGGTTACAGATACGCAGTATTTT.